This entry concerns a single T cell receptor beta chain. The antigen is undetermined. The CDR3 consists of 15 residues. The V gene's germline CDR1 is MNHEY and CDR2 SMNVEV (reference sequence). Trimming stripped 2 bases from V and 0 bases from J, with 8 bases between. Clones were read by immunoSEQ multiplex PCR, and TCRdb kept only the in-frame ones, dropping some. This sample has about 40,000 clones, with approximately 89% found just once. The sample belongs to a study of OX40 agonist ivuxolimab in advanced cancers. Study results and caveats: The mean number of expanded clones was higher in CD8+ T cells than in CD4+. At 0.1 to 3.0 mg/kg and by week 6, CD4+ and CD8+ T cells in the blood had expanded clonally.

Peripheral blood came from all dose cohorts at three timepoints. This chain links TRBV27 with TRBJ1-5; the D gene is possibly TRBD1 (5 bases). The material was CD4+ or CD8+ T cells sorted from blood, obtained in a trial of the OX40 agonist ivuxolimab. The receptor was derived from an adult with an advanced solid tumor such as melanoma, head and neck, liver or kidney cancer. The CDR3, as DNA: TGTGCCAGCAGTTTAGGGGGTTATAGCAATCAGCCCCAGCATTTT. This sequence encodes CASSLGGYSNQPQHF.